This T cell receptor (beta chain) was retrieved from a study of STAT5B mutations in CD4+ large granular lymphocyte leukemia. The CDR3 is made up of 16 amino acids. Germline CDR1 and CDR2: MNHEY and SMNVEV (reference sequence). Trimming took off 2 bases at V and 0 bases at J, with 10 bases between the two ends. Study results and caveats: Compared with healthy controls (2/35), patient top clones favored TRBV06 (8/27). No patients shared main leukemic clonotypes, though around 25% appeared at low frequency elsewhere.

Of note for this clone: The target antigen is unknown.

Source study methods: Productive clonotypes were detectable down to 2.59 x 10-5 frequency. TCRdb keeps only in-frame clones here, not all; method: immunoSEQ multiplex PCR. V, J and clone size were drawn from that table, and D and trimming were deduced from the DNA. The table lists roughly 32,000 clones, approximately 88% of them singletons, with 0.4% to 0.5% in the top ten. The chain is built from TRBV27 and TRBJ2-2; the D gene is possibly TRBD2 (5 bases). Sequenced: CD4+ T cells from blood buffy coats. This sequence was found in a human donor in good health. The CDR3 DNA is TGTGCCAGCAGTTTAGAGCGGAAGCCGAACACCGGGGAGCTGTTTTTT. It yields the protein CASSLERKPNTGELFF.